This is a list of T cell receptor beta chains from one sample in a study of identical twins. TCRdb called the 5' RACE reads again in MiXCR, with one record for every CDR3 protein. The sample records a few hundred thousand distinct CDR3 sequences, roughly a tenth being singletons. The specimen was memory T cells sorted from blood. The receptors derive from a man in his forties or fifties in good health. Each CDR3 is given with its conserved first and last residue. A D gene is named only where the DNA matches it firmly. Rows may omit the clone size; those that give it use once, few, many or a size class.

v_call	d_call	j_call	clone_size	cdr3_aa	cdr3_nt
TRBV28	TRBD1	TRBJ2-7	NA	CASSGRDRGLHEQYF	TGTGCCAGCAGTGGGAGGGACAGGGGGCTGCACGAGCAGTACTTC
TRBV2	NA	TRBJ1-4	few	CASRDSTLNEKLFF	TGTGCCAGCCGCGACAGTACCCTTAATGAAAAACTGTTTTTT
TRBV12-3/TRBV12-4	TRBD2	TRBJ2-1	NA	CASRRTTSGRAGEQFF	TGTGCCAGCAGACGTACTACTAGCGGGAGGGCCGGTGAGCAGTTCTTC
TRBV7-8	NA	TRBJ2-7	few	CASSLIVSGAGEQYF	TGTGCCAGCAGCTTAATAGTGTCGGGGGCTGGGGAGCAGTACTTC
TRBV7-2	TRBD1	TRBJ1-3	few	CASSLGPGGSGNTIYF	TGTGCCAGCAGCTTAGGACCAGGGGGCTCTGGAAACACCATATATTTT
TRBV2	NA	TRBJ1-2	many	CASSEQQYYGYTF	TGTGCCAGCAGTGAACAGCAATACTATGGCTACACCTTC
TRBV5-4	NA	TRBJ2-5	many	CASSFGSTQETQYF	TGTGCCAGCAGCTTTGGGTCTACTCAAGAGACCCAGTACTTC
TRBV4-2	TRBD2	TRBJ2-7	few	CASSQDRRGLATF	TGTGCCAGCAGCCAAGATCGTAGGGGACTAGCTACCTTC
TRBV6-5	TRBD1	TRBJ2-1	NA	CASSYSRDRGTNEQFF	TGTGCCAGCAGTTACTCGAGAGACAGGGGGACCAATGAGCAGTTCTTC
TRBV3-1	TRBD1	TRBJ2-1	NA	CASEGGLYNEQFF	TGTGCCAGCGAAGGGGGCCTCTACAATGAGCAGTTCTTC
TRBV20-1	NA	TRBJ1-1	NA	CSARDSGGSTEAFF	TGCAGTGCTAGAGATTCGGGAGGGAGCACTGAAGCTTTCTTT
TRBV15	TRBD2	TRBJ2-3	many	CATTNLAGDYTQYF	TGTGCCACCACCAATCTAGCGGGGGACTATACGCAGTATTTT
TRBV7-2	TRBD1	TRBJ1-2	few	CASSTRQGSIYGYTF	TGTGCCAGCAGCACCAGACAGGGGAGTATTTATGGCTACACCTTC
TRBV7-8	NA	TRBJ2-3	few	CASSPDRYTQYF	TGTGCCAGCAGCCCCGATAGGTATACGCAGTATTTT
TRBV6-1	NA	TRBJ1-5	few	CASSEHSRNQPQHF	TGTGCCAGCAGTGAACATTCCCGCAATCAGCCCCAGCATTTT
TRBV4-3	TRBD1	TRBJ2-7	NA	CASSHVLAGTGAYEQYF	TGCGCCAGCAGCCACGTACTCGCAGGGACAGGGGCCTACGAGCAGTACTTC
TRBV6-1	TRBD1	TRBJ1-4	NA	CASSRTGRNEKLFF	TGTGCCAGCTCACGGACAGGGCGAAATGAAAAACTGTTTTTT
TRBV7-8	NA	TRBJ1-5	NA	CASSLDEQEHQPQHF	TGTGCCAGCAGCTTAGACGAACAGGAACATCAGCCCCAGCATTTT
TRBV28	NA	TRBJ2-1	few	CASMGVGALGNEQFF	TGTGCCAGCATGGGGGTGGGAGCCCTTGGGAATGAGCAGTTCTTC
TRBV20-1	NA	TRBJ1-1	many	CSASYSQNTEAFF	TGCAGTGCTAGCTACAGCCAGAACACTGAAGCTTTCTTT
TRBV5-1	TRBD1	TRBJ2-7	few	CASSLQGAASNEQYF	TGCGCCAGCAGCTTACAGGGGGCAGCAAGTAACGAGCAGTACTTC
TRBV20-1	TRBD2	TRBJ2-3	few	CSASNGLATDTQYF	TGCAGTGCTAGCAATGGACTAGCTACAGATACGCAGTATTTT